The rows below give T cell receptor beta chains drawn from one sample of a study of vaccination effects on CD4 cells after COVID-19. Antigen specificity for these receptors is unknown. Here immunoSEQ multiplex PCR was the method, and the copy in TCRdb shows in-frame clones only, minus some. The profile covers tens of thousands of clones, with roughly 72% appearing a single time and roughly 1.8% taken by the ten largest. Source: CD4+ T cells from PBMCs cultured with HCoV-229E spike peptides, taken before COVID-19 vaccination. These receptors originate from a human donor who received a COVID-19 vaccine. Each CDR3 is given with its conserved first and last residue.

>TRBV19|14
CASSIRGSQETQYF
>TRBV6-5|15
CASRRTGGSGNTIYF
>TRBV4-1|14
CASSQRTGLQPQHF
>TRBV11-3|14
CASSLQGGTDTQYF
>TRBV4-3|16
CASSQALINSGNTIYF
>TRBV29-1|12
CSVPTVQETQYF
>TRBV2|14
CASSQRTSQNIQYF
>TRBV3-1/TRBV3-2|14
CASSFRGGENGYTF
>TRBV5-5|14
CASSLTAAVETQYF
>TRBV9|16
CASSSQPGLLTDTQYF
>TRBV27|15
CASSTYGRDTDTQYF
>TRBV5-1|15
CASSLFPGQNQPQHF
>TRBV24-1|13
CATSDSGLYGYTF
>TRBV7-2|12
CASSLWGDGYTF
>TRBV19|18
CASSMGQGRLSSGNTIYF
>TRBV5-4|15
CASSLQGLVLHGYTF
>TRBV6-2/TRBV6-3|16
CTSSPRGQGINQPQHF
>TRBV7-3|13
CASSSTSAETQYF
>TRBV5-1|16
CASSLGGATGANVLTF
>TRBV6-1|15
CASSEGPQGGQPQHF
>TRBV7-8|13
CASSPDSSMALHF
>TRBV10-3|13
CAISGQPGSGYTF
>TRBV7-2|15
CASSLLTGVDSPLHF
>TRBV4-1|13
CASSQDGRVEAFF
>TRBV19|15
CASSISGGTYNEQFF
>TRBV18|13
CASSPPTGETQYF
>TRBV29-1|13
CSVELQGAETQYF
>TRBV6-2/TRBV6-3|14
CASSYDARYNEQFF
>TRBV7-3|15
CASSAGGVGTGELFF
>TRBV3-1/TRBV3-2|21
CASSQEASTLAGGTSTDTQYF
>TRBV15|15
CATSRGHRENTEAFF
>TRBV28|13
CASSKRDRRGAFF